The clone carrying this T cell receptor (beta chain) was observed once. The sample belongs to a study of control samples from healthy donors and cancer patients. V lost 1 base and J lost 9; bases outside the gene matches: 8. CDR1 is SNHLY and CDR2 is FYNNEI in the germline V gene. This CDR3 contains 16 residues. Here immunoSEQ multiplex PCR was the method, and the copy in TCRdb shows in-frame clones only, minus some. The data contain fewer than 120,000 clones, around 89% of them seen just once; the ten biggest clones take up 3.7%. The sequencing sample was made of PBMCs. This TCR was sampled from a woman aged 55-70 years with lung cancer. The V call is TRBV2, the J call TRBJ2-1; TRBD2 matches at 11 bases. The CDR3 DNA reads TGTGCCAGCAGTGAAGGCATAGCGGGGGGGCGTCGTGAGCAGTTCTTC. It yields the protein CASSEGIAGGRREQFF.